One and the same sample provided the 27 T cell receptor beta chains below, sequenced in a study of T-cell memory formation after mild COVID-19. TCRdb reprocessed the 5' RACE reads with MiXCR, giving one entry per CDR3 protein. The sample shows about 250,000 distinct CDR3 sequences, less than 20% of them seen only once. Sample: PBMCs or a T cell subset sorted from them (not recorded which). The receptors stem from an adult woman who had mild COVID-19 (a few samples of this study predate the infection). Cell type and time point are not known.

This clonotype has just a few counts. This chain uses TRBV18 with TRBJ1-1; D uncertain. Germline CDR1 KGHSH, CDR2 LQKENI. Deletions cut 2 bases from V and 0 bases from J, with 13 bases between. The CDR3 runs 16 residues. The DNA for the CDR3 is TGTGCCAGCTCACCATCCATCGGAAACATGAACACTGAAGCTTTCTTT. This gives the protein CASSPSIGNMNTEAFF.

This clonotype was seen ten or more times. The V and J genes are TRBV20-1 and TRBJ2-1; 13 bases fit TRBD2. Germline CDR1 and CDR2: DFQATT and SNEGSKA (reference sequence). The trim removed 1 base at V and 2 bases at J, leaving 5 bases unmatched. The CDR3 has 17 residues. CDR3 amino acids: CSARGLLAGGPYNEQFF. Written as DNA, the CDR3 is TGCAGTGCTAGAGGCCTACTAGCGGGGGGGCCCTACAATGAGCAGTTCTTC.

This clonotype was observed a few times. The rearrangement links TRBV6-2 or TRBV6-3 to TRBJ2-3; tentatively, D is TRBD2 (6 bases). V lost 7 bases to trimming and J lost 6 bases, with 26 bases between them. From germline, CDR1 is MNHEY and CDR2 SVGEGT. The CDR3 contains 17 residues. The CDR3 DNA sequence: TGTGCCAGCACTAACACCCCGGGACTCTTCTCGCGGGATACGCAGTATTTT. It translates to CASTNTPGLFSRDTQYF.

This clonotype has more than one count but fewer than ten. The CDR3 region is CASSLEPQAYEQYF. The CDR3 nucleotides are TGTGCCAGCAGCTTAGAGCCCCAGGCGTACGAGCAGTACTTC. The gene calls are TRBV11-2 and TRBJ2-7; D gene uncertain. V lost 0 bases to trimming and J lost 4 bases, with 10 bases between them. Germline V gene lookup returns CDR1 SGHAT and CDR2 FQNNGV. CDR3 length: 14 residues. The whole variable domain, remainder taken from reference TRBV11-2 and TRBJ2-7, is EAGVAQSPRYKIIEKRQSVAFWCNPISGHATLYWYQQILGQGPKLLIQFQNNGVVDDSQLPKDRFSAERLKGVDSTLKIQPAKLEDSAVYLCASSLEPQAYEQYFGPGTRLTVT.

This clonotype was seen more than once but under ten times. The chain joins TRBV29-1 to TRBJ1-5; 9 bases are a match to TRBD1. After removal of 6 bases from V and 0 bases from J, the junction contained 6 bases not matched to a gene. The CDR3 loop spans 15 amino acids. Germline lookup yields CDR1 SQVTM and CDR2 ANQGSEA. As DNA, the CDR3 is TGCAGCGTGGGGACAGGGAGCTCTAGCAATCAGCCCCAGCATTTT. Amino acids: CSVGTGSSSNQPQHF.

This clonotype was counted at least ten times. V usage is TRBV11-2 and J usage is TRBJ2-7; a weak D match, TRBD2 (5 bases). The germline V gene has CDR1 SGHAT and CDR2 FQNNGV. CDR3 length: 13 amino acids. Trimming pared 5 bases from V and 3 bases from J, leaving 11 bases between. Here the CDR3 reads CASSPPAGYEQYF. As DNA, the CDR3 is TGTGCCAGCAGCCCCCCCGCGGGCTACGAGCAGTACTTC.

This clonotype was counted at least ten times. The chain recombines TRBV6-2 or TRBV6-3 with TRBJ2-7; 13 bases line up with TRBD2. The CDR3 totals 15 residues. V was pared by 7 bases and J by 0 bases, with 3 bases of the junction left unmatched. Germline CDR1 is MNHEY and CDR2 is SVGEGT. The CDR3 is CASTRTSGSSYEQYF. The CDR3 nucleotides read TGTGCCAGCACACGGACTAGCGGGAGCTCCTACGAGCAGTACTTC.

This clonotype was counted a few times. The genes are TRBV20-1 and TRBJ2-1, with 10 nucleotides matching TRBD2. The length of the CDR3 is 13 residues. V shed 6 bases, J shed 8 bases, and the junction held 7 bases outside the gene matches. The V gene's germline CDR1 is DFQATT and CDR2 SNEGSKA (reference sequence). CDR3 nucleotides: TGCAGTGCACGGACTAGCGGCCACCATGAGCAGTTCTTC. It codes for CSARTSGHHEQFF.

The CDR3 nucleotides are TGCGCCAGCAGCTCCGGAGACGCCTACAATGAGCAGTTCTTC. Translated, it gives CASSSGDAYNEQFF. The V gene is TRBV5-1, the J gene TRBJ2-1; no definite D call. This CDR3 spans 14 amino acids. Germline V lookup: CDR1 SGHRS, CDR2 YFSETQ. V lost 3 bases, J lost 2 bases, and 9 bases lay in between.

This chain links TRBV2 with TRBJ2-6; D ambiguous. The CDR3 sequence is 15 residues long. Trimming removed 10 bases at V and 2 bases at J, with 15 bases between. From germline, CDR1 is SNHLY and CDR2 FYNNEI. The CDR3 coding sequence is TGTGCCACTAACCTAGGGCTTGCTGGGGCCAACGTCCTGACTTTC. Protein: CATNLGLAGANVLTF.

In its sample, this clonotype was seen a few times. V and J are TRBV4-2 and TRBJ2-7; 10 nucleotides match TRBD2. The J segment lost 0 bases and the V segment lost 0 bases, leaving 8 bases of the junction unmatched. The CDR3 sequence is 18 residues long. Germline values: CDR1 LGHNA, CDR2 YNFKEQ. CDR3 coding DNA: TGTGCCAGCAGCCAAGATAGCCCTACTAGCGGGGTCTCCTACGAGCAGTACTTC. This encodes CASSQDSPTSGVSYEQYF.

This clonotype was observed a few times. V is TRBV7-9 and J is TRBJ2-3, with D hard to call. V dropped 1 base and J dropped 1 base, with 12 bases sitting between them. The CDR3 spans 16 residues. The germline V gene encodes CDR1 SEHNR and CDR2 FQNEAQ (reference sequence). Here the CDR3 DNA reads TGTGCCAGCAGCTTAGTACGACAATTTCGCACAGATACGCAGTATTTT. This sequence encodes CASSLVRQFRTDTQYF.

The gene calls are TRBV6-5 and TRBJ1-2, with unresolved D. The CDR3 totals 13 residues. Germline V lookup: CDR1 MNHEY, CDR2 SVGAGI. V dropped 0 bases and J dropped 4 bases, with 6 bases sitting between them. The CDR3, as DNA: TGTGCCAGCAGTTACTCCATCGGCTATGGCTACACCTTC. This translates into CASSYSIGYGYTF.

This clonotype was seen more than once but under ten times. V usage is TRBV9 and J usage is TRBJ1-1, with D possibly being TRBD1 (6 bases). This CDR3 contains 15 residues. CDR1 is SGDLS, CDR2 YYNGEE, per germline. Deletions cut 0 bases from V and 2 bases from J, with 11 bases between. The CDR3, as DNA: TGTGCCAGCAGCGTAGACGGGACACCAAACACTGAAGCTTTCTTT. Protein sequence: CASSVDGTPNTEAFF.

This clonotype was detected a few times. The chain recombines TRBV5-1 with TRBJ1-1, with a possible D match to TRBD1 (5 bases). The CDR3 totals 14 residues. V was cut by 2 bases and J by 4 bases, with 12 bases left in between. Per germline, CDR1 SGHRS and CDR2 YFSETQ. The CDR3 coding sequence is TGCGCCAGCAGCTTCGGGACTTTGAGCACTGAAGCTTTCTTT. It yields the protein CASSFGTLSTEAFF.

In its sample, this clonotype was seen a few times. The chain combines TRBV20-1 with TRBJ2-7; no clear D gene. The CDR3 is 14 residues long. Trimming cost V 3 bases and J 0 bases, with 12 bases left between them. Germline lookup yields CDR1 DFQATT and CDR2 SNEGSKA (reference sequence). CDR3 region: CSASMPSLSYEQYF. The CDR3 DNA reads TGCAGTGCTAGCATGCCCTCACTCTCCTACGAGCAGTACTTC.

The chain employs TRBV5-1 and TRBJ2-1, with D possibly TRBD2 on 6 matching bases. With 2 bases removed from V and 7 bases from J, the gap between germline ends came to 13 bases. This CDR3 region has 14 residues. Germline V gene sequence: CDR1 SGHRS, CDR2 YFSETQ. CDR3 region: CASSFGGDLNEQFF. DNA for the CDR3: TGCGCCAGCAGCTTCGGGGGAGACCTAAATGAGCAGTTCTTC.

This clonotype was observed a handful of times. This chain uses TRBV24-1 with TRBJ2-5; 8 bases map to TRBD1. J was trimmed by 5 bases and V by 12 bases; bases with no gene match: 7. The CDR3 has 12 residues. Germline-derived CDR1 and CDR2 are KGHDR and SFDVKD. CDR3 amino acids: CAAQGAGETQYF. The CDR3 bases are TGTGCCGCTCAGGGGGCGGGCGAGACCCAGTACTTC.

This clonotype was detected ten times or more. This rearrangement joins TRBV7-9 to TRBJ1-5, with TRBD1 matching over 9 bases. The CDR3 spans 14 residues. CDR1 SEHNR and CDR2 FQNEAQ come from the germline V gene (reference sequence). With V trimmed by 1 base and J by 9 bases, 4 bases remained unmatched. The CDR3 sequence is CASSLGTGALPQHF. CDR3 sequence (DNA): TGTGCCAGCAGCTTAGGGACAGGGGCCCTGCCCCAGCATTTT. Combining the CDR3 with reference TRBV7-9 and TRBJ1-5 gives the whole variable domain DTGVSQNPRHKITKRGQNVTFRCDPISEHNRLYWYRQTLGQGPEFLTYFQNEAQLEKSRLLSDRFSAERPKGSFSTLEIQRTEQGDSAMYLCASSLGTGALPQHFGDGTRLSIL.

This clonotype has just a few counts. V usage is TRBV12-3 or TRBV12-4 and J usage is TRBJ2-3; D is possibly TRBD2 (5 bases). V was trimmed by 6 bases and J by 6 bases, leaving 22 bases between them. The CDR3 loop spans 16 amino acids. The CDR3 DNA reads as TGTGCCAGCAGCTCCCAGCCGGGGAACACGGCGGATACGCAGTATTTT. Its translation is CASSSQPGNTADTQYF.

The CDR3 bases are TGTGCCAGCAGTCCCCGCATTAGTGGCACAGATACGCAGTATTTT. As protein: CASSPRISGTDTQYF. V gene TRBV12-3 or TRBV12-4 combines with J gene TRBJ2-3, with D unresolved. CDR3 size: 15 residues. Trimming stripped 5 bases from V and 1 base from J, with 13 bases between.

In DNA, the CDR3 is TGTGCCAGCTGCAACCCGGGGTCCGGGGCCAACGTCCTGACTTTC. Translation gives CASCNPGSGANVLTF. The genes are TRBV6-6 and TRBJ2-6; weak D call: TRBD2 (5 bases). Deletions cut 8 bases from V and 4 bases from J, with 15 bases between. The CDR3 is 15 amino acids. Germline CDR1 and CDR2: MNHNY and SVGAGI (reference sequence).

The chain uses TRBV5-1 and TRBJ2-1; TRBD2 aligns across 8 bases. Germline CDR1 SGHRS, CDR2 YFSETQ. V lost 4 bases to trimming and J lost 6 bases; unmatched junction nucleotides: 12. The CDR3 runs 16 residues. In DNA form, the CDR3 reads TGCGCCAGCAGCGCGGCCCCGGGGGGGGTCCTCAATGAGCAGTTCTTC. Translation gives CASSAAPGGVLNEQFF.

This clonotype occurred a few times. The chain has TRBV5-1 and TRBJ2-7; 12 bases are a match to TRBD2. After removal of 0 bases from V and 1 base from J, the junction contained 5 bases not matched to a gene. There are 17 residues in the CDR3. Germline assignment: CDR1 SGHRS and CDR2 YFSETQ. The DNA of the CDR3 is TGCGCCAGCAGCTTGGGGACTAGCGGGGTATGGTCCTACGAGCAGTACTTC. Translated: CASSLGTSGVWSYEQYF.

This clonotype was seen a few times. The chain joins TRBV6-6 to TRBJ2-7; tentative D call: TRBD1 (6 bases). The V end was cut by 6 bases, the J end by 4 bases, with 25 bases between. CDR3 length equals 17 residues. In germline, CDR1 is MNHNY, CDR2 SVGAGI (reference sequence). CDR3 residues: CASRLSTGHSLGYEQYF. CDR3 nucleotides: TGTGCCAGCAGACTTTCGACGGGACATTCACTGGGATACGAGCAGTACTTC.

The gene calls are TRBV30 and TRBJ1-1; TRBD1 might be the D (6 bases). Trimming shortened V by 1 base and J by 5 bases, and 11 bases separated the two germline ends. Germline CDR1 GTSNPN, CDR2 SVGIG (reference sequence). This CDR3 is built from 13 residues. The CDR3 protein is CAWSAGVLTEAFF. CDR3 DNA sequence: TGTGCCTGGAGTGCAGGGGTACTGACTGAAGCTTTCTTT.

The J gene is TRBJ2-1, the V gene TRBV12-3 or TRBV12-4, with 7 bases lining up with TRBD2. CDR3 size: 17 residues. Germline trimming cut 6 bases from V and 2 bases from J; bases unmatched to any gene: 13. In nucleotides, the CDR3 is TGTGCCAGCAGCTCGACTGGGGAGGGCCGGGCCTACAATGAGCAGTTCTTC. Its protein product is CASSSTGEGRAYNEQFF.